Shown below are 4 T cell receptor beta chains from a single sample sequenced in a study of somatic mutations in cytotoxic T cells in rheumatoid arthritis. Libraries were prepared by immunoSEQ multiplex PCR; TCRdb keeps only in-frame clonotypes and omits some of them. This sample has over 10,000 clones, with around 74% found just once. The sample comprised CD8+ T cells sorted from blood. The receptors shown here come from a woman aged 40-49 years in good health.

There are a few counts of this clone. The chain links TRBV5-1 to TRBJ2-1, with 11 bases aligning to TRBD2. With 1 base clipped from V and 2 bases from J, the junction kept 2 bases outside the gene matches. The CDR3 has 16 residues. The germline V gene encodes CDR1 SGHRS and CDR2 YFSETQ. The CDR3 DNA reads TGCGCCAGCAGCTTGACTAGCGGGGGCACCTACAATGAGCAGTTCTTC. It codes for CASSLTSGGTYNEQFF.

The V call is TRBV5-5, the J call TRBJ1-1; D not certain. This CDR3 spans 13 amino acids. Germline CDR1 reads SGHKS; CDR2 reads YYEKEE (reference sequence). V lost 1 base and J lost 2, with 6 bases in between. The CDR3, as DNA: TGTGCCAGCAGCTTGTCCAGTAACACTGAAGCTTTCTTT. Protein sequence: CASSLSSNTEAFF. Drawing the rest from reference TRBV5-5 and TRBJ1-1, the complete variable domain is DAGVTQSPTHLIKTRGQQVTLRCSPISGHKSVSWYQQVLGQGPQFIFQYYEKEERGRGNFPDRFSARQFPNYSSELNVNALLLGDSALYLCASSLSSNTEAFFGQGTRLTVV.

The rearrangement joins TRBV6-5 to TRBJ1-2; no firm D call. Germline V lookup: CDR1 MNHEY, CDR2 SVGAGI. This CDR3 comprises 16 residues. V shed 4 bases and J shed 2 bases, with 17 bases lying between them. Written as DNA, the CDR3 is TGTGCCAGCAGTTCACTCTTGGCAGGAGACAACTATGGCTACACCTTC. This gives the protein CASSSLLAGDNYGYTF.

CDR3 sequence (DNA): TGCGCCAGCAGCCAAGAAGTCTGGGCTGGGGGACACCCAGAAGACGGTGGCTACACCTTC. This encodes CASSQEVWAGGHPEDGGYTF. The rearrangement links TRBV4-3 to TRBJ1-2; possible D gene TRBD1, 6 bases. Looked up from germline, CDR1 is LGHNA and CDR2 is YSLEER. V shed 0 bases and J shed 7 bases, with 30 bases lying between them. The CDR3 runs to 20 residues.